The entry below describes one TCR beta chain. Antigen specificity is unknown. This CDR3 has 13 amino acids. Trimming pared 6 bases from V and 5 bases from J, leaving 14 bases between. The germline V gene encodes CDR1 MDHEN and CDR2 SYDVKM. The sequenced template was cDNA made from the entire isolated RNA. Measured with immunoSEQ multiplex PCR; TCRdb has only the in-frame clones, and not every one. The sample has about 650,000 clones; under 15% are singletons. The source of the sample is a study of beta chain features in type 1 diabetes. Study findings and constraints: In all four CD4+ subsets, TCRB CDR3 length was significantly, moderately reduced in type 1 diabetes.

Sequenced material: naive CD4+ T cells from blood. The V gene is TRBV28, the J gene TRBJ2-7, with D maybe TRBD2 (6 bases). The clonotype comes from a man aged 25-45 years with type 1 diabetes. This CDR3 reads CASSLGTLNEQYF. The CDR3 coding sequence is TGTGCCAGCAGCCTGGGGACTCTCAACGAGCAGTACTTC. The full variable domain, its missing parts supplied by reference TRBV28 and TRBJ2-7, is DVKVTQSSRYLVKRTGEKVFLECVQDMDHENMFWYRQDPGLGLRLIYFSYDVKMKEKGDIPEGYSVSREKKERFSLILESASTNQTSMYLCASSLGTLNEQYFGPGTRLTVT.